The 9 T cell receptor beta chains below come from one sample, sequenced in a study of T-cell memory formation after mild COVID-19. A single record per CDR3 protein comes from TCRdb applying MiXCR to the 5' RACE reads. The table has hundreds of thousands of distinct CDR3 sequences, 28% seen once. Sequencing was performed on PBMCs or a T cell subset sorted from them (not recorded which). The receptors stem from an adult woman who had mild COVID-19 (a few samples of this study predate the infection). Cell type and time point are not known.

The gene calls are TRBV25-1 and TRBJ1-2; D perhaps matches TRBD1 (5 bases). Germline V gene sequence: CDR1 MGHDK, CDR2 SYGVNS. Trimming took 3 bases from V and 4 from J, leaving 9 bases between them. This CDR3 region has 13 residues. DNA of the CDR3: TGTGCCAGCAGTGAGGGGACCATCTATGGCTACACCTTC. Translation gives CASSEGTIYGYTF.

This clonotype has a handful of counts. The chain joins TRBV3-1 to TRBJ2-1, with 7 bases fitting TRBD2. CDR3 size: 14 residues. After removal of 4 bases from V and 7 bases from J, the junction contained 7 bases not matched to a gene. Germline CDR1 reads LGHDT; CDR2 reads YNNKEL (reference sequence). CDR3 in DNA: TGTGCCAGCAGCCCCGCAGCGGGAACAAATGAGCAGTTCTTC. Its translation is CASSPAAGTNEQFF.

This clonotype turned up a few times. The gene calls are TRBV12-3 or TRBV12-4 and TRBJ2-3, with D possibly called TRBD1 or TRBD2 (5 bases each). Trimming took 8 bases from V and 2 from J, leaving 14 bases between them. The CDR3 covers 14 residues. CDR3 DNA: TGTGCCAGCCTGAGGGACCAATCCACAGATACGCAGTATTTT. Amino acid sequence: CASLRDQSTDTQYF.

The chain is built from TRBV29-1 and TRBJ2-7; D ambiguous. Per the germline V gene, CDR1 is SQVTM and CDR2 is ANQGSEA. The ends were cut back, 2 bases at V and 2 bases at J, with 4 bases in the middle. CDR3 size: 11 residues. CDR3 in amino acids: CSVERAYEQYF. The CDR3 DNA reads TGCAGCGTTGAAAGGGCCTACGAGCAGTACTTC.

The chain carries TRBV7-9 and TRBJ1-1, with unresolved D. V gave up 1 base and J gave up 0 bases, with 6 bases separating them. The germline CDR1 and CDR2 sequences are SEHNR and FQNEAQ (reference sequence). The CDR3 length is 14 residues. In DNA form, the CDR3 reads TGTGCCAGCAGCTTAGTACGGATGAACACTGAAGCTTTCTTT. Its translation is CASSLVRMNTEAFF.

This sequence joins TRBV20-1 and TRBJ2-7; no firm D call. The germline gives CDR1 DFQATT, CDR2 SNEGSKA (reference sequence). The CDR3 covers 12 residues. Trimming shortened V by 3 bases and J by 2 bases, and 8 bases separated the two germline ends. The CDR3 nucleotides read TGCAGTGCTAGCCCCGAAACCTACGAGCAGTACTTC. The encoded protein is CSASPETYEQYF.

V gene TRBV7-2 combines with J gene TRBJ2-3; possibly TRBD2 for D (6 bases). Germline lookup yields CDR1 SGHTA and CDR2 FQGNSA. Trimming took off 1 base at V and 1 base at J, with 15 bases between the two ends. The CDR3 is 17 residues long. The CDR3 is CASSLDPTGLRTDTQYF. CDR3 in DNA: TGTGCCAGCAGCTTAGACCCCACGGGACTCCGCACAGATACGCAGTATTTT.

The V gene is TRBV6-2 or TRBV6-3, the J gene TRBJ2-3; D gene unclear. The CDR3 runs 14 residues. Between the trimmed V and J ends, which lost 1 base and 4 bases, there was a span of 9 bases. Per germline, CDR1 MNHEY and CDR2 SVGEGT. CDR3 DNA: TGTGCCAGCAGTTACTGGATGCCGGCAGATACGCAGTATTTT. Translating gives CASSYWMPADTQYF.

The gene calls are TRBV7-2 and TRBJ2-1, with TRBD2 matching over 9 bases. Germline CDR1 SGHTA, CDR2 FQGNSA. The CDR3 extends over 15 amino acids. Losses at the gene ends were 11 bases for V and 8 bases for J; bases not matched to a gene: 16. Here the CDR3 reads CASKDLAGSSYEQFF. CDR3 in DNA: TGTGCCTCCAAGGATCTAGCGGGGAGCTCTTATGAGCAGTTCTTC.